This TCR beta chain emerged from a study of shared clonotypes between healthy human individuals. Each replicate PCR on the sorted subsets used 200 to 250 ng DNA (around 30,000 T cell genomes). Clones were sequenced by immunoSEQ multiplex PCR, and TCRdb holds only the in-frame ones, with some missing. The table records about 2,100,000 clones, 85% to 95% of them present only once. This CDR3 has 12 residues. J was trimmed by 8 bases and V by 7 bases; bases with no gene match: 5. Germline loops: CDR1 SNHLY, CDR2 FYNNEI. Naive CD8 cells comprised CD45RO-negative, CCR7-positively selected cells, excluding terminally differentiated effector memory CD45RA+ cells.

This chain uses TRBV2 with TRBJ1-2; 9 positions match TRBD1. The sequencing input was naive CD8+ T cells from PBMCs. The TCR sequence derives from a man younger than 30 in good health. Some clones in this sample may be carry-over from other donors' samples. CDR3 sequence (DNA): TGTGCCAGCATAGGACAGGGGAGCGGCTACACCTTC. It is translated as CASIGQGSGYTF.